This T cell receptor (beta chain) is from a study of breast tumors, draining lymph nodes, adjacent tissues. TCRdb reprocessed the multiplex PCR reads via MiXCR and lists one record per CDR3 protein. The table has about 120,000 distinct CDR3 sequences, approximately 20% seen once; the top ten hold over 3%. Axillary draining lymph nodes of breast cancer patients supplied the node samples. This CDR3 is built from 14 residues. V lost 0 bases and J lost 5, with 9 bases in between. Germline V CDR1 and CDR2: WNHNN, SYGVQD (reference sequence). This clonotype was picked up many times. Sequences were obtained from axillary lymph node tissue. The chain joins TRBV10-1 to TRBJ2-3; no definite D call. This TCR derives from a female donor with breast cancer. Some clones in this sample may be carry-over from other donors' samples. CDR3 in DNA: TGCGCCAGCAGTGAGTCGAACTCCGGAGATACGCAGTATTTT. Its protein is CASSESNSGDTQYF.